One sample yielded the 23 T cell receptor beta chains listed below, sequenced in a study of blood T cell repertoires in COVID-19. The data were produced by immunoSEQ multiplex PCR, yet TCRdb's version contains in-frame clones alone and is incomplete. The sample includes fewer than 350,000 clones, approximately 90% of them seen just once. Sequenced sample: PBMCs or T cells enriched from blood (not recorded which). The receptor source for this set is a woman aged 30 to 39 with acute COVID-19.

V gene TRBV27 combines with J gene TRBJ2-5, with D unclear. This CDR3 has 13 residues. V lost 6 bases and J lost 5, with 13 bases in between. Germline lookup yields CDR1 MNHEY and CDR2 SMNVEV (reference sequence). The CDR3 DNA reads as TGTGCCAGCAGCCGAGCGAATAGGGAGACCCAGTACTTC. The encoded protein is CASSRANRETQYF.

The genes are TRBV10-2 and TRBJ2-1; 8 positions match TRBD2. CDR1 WSHSY and CDR2 SAAADI come from the germline V gene. Germline trimming cut 0 bases from V and 4 bases from J; bases unmatched to any gene: 2. This CDR3 region has 15 residues. The CDR3 DNA follows: TGCGCCAGCAGTGAGTCTAGCGGGATTTACAATGAGCAGTTCTTC. Protein sequence: CASSESSGIYNEQFF.

This clone was picked up a small number of times. This chain connects TRBV18 to TRBJ1-5; D not resolved. The germline CDR1 and CDR2 sequences are KGHSH and LQKENI. The CDR3 is made up of 14 amino acids. V dropped 5 bases and J dropped 4 bases, with 12 bases sitting between them. CDR3 bases: TGTGCCAGCTCAGCGAGGCGGAAGAATCAGCCCCAGCATTTT. This sequence encodes CASSARRKNQPQHF.

The rearrangement links TRBV11-2 to TRBJ1-3; D uncertain. Germline V gives CDR1 SGHAT, CDR2 FQNNGV. This CDR3 is 14 amino acids long. Trimming took off 0 bases at V and 9 bases at J, with 12 bases between the two ends. CDR3 coding DNA: TGTGCCAGCAGCTTAGACCTCCAGTCGGGCACCATATATTTT. Encoded protein: CASSLDLQSGTIYF. Using reference TRBV11-2 and TRBJ1-3 for the parts outside the CDR3, the full variable domain is EAGVAQSPRYKIIEKRQSVAFWCNPISGHATLYWYQQILGQGPKLLIQFQNNGVVDDSQLPKDRFSAERLKGVDSTLKIQPAKLEDSAVYLCASSLDLQSGTIYFGEGSWLTVV.

The chain carries TRBV4-3 and TRBJ2-1; possibly TRBD2 for D (6 bases). CDR3 size: 14 residues. V gave up 5 bases and J gave up 10 bases, with 18 bases separating them. Germline V lookup: CDR1 LGHNA, CDR2 YSLEER. The CDR3 DNA reads as TGCGCCAGCAGCTTCTTCGGGGGAGACGGGGAGCAGTTCTTC. Protein: CASSFFGGDGEQFF.

The J gene is TRBJ2-4, the V gene TRBV2, with 8 bases aligning to TRBD2. V lost 5 bases and J lost 4; bases outside the gene matches: 1. The CDR3 totals 13 residues. Looked up from germline, CDR1 is SNHLY and CDR2 is FYNNEI. The CDR3 DNA is TGTGCCAGCAGTCCGGGGGGGAAAAACATTCAGTACTTC. Amino acids: CASSPGGKNIQYF.

The chain carries TRBV18 and TRBJ2-3, with 7 bases lining up with TRBD2. The length of the CDR3 is 14 residues. The germline V gene has CDR1 KGHSH and CDR2 LQKENI. J was trimmed by 2 bases and V by 4 bases; bases with no gene match: 3. For the CDR3, the DNA is TGTGCCAGCTCACAGCGGGGATACACAGATACGCAGTATTTT. It encodes CASSQRGYTDTQYF.

V usage is TRBV2 and J usage is TRBJ2-7; 7 nucleotides line up with TRBD2. Germline lookup yields CDR1 SNHLY and CDR2 FYNNEI. The trim removed 8 bases at V and 2 bases at J, leaving 6 bases unmatched. The CDR3 covers 13 residues. Written as DNA, the CDR3 is TGTGCCAGCGCCCTAGCGGAGACCTACGAGCAGTACTTC. It yields the protein CASALAETYEQYF.

The chain couples TRBV19 to TRBJ1-1; 8 bases are a match to TRBD1. V shed 7 bases, J shed 4 bases, and the junction held 11 bases outside the gene matches. There are 15 residues in the CDR3. Germline values: CDR1 LNHDA, CDR2 SQIVND (reference sequence). The CDR3 DNA follows: TGTGCCAGTAAACAGGGGGAGGGTCTGAGCACTGAAGCTTTCTTT. Its translation is CASKQGEGLSTEAFF.

The chain links TRBV25-1 to TRBJ1-1; 9 positions match TRBD1. The V gene end was trimmed by 1 base and the J gene end by 5 bases; junction bases not matched to a gene: 5. The CDR3 runs 15 residues. CDR1 and CDR2 from the germline V gene are MGHDK and SYGVNS. The CDR3 DNA is TGTGCCAGCAGTGAATCCCACAGGGGGCTAACTGAAGCTTTCTTT. Translation: CASSESHRGLTEAFF.

The V call is TRBV6-5, the J call TRBJ2-3; maybe TRBD1 (6 bases). This CDR3 is built from 15 residues. V was shortened by 6 bases and J by 0 bases, with 13 bases between the two germline ends. Germline CDR1 MNHEY, CDR2 SVGAGI. CDR3 in amino acids: CASSWGQGSTDTQYF. CDR3 DNA sequence: TGTGCCAGCAGCTGGGGGCAGGGTAGCACAGATACGCAGTATTTT.

The chain links TRBV25-1 to TRBJ1-1, with 9 bases matching TRBD1. Germline trimming cut 6 bases from V and 1 base from J; bases unmatched to any gene: 9. Germline loops: CDR1 MGHDK, CDR2 SYGVNS. The CDR3 covers 16 residues. The CDR3 region has the DNA TGTGCCAGCAGCGCATCTGGGGGACAGGGGAACACTGAAGCTTTCTTT. The encoded protein is CASSASGGQGNTEAFF.

The V and J genes are TRBV21-1 and TRBJ2-3; the D call in the table, TRBD2, was not verified against the DNA. TRBV21-1 is flagged as a pseudogene. There are 14 residues in the CDR3. The CDR3, as DNA: TGTGCCAGTATCCGTCGAACTAGCACAGATACGCAGTATTTT. Translated, it gives CASIRRTSTDTQYF.

V is TRBV7-9 and J is TRBJ1-4; 7 bases are a match to TRBD1. The CDR3 runs 15 residues. Trimming removed 4 bases from V and 4 bases from J; junction bases left unmatched: 6. The germline CDR1 and CDR2 sequences are SEHNR and FQNEAQ (reference sequence). Here the CDR3 DNA reads TGTGCCAGCAGCTCTAAGGACAGGAATAATGAAAAACTGTTTTTT. It specifies CASSSKDRNNEKLFF.

This clone was seen a single time. V is TRBV27 and J is TRBJ2-7; 12 nucleotides agree with TRBD2. The germline V gene has CDR1 MNHEY and CDR2 SMNVEV (reference sequence). This CDR3 comprises 18 residues. Losses at the gene ends were 6 bases for V and 7 bases for J; bases not matched to a gene: 19. CDR3 DNA: TGTGCCAGCAGCTCCCTTGGTATCCCAACTAGCGGGAGGAGGGAGCAGTACTTC. Translation: CASSSLGIPTSGRREQYF.

This chain links TRBV28 with TRBJ1-3; D not certain. Germline V gene sequence: CDR1 MDHEN, CDR2 SYDVKM. V lost 5 bases and J lost 8, with 7 bases in between. The CDR3 extends over 11 amino acids. Here the CDR3 DNA reads TGTGCCAGCAGTCTCGAGGACACCATATATTTT. Translating it yields CASSLEDTIYF.

The rearrangement uses TRBV7-3 and TRBJ2-1; perhaps TRBD2 as D (6 bases). V lost 3 bases, J lost 7 bases, and 10 bases lay in between. Germline V gives CDR1 SGHTA, CDR2 FQGTGA. The CDR3 runs 13 residues. Written as DNA, the CDR3 is TGTGCCAGCAGCTTTGGTCTAGCGAATGAGCAGTTCTTC. Its translation: CASSFGLANEQFF.

The rearrangement uses TRBV10-3 and TRBJ2-1; D is possibly TRBD1 (6 bases). Trimming removed 1 base from V and 4 bases from J, with 11 bases in between. The germline CDR1 and CDR2 sequences are ENHRY and SYGVKD. The CDR3 runs 15 residues. The CDR3 coding sequence is TGTGCCATCAGTGAGTACAGGGAGCCATACAATGAGCAGTTCTTC. This codes for CAISEYREPYNEQFF.

This clone was detected once. V is TRBV7-9 and J is TRBJ2-3; 7 nucleotides agree with TRBD2. The germline CDR1 and CDR2 sequences are SEHNR and FQNEAQ (reference sequence). CDR3 length equals 15 residues. Trimming cost V 3 bases and J 3 bases; bases outside gene matches: 6. Here the CDR3 DNA reads TGTGCCAGCAGCTTTCAAGCGGGGATTACAGATACGCAGTATTTT. Protein: CASSFQAGITDTQYF.

This chain links TRBV7-2 with TRBJ2-1, with TRBD2 matching over 7 bases. Trimming took 0 bases from V and 3 from J; bases not matched to a gene: 8. Looked up from germline, CDR1 is SGHTA and CDR2 is FQGNSA. This CDR3 has 17 residues. The DNA of the CDR3 is TGTGCCAGCAGCTTAGCGTGGCCGAGCGGGAACTACAATGAGCAGTTCTTC. Translating gives CASSLAWPSGNYNEQFF.

This chain links TRBV6-5 with TRBJ2-7, with 12 nucleotides matching TRBD1. Trimming removed 6 bases from V and 5 bases from J; junction bases left unmatched: 8. The germline V gene encodes CDR1 MNHEY and CDR2 SVGAGI. The CDR3 totals 15 residues. The CDR3 region has the DNA TGTGCCAGCAGCGGGGGGACAGGGGGCAAAAACGAGCAGTACTTC. It specifies CASSGGTGGKNEQYF.

The chain combines TRBV6-4 with TRBJ2-3, with 10 bases aligning to TRBD2. The CDR3 extends over 17 amino acids. Germline V gene data show CDR1 as MRHNA and CDR2 as SNTAGT. Trimming took 0 bases from V and 4 from J; bases not matched to a gene: 7. The CDR3 protein is CASSDSRLAGVPDTQYF. In DNA, the CDR3 is TGTGCCAGCAGTGACTCAAGGCTAGCGGGAGTTCCAGATACGCAGTATTTT.

This chain links TRBV5-4 with TRBJ2-7; a possible D gene is TRBD1 (6 bases). The CDR3 covers 14 residues. V lost 0 bases to trimming and J lost 5 bases, with 12 bases between them. Germline V CDR1 and CDR2: SGHNT, YYREEE (reference sequence). The CDR3 nucleotides are TGTGCCAGCAGCTTGGCCACAGGGAAGAACGAGCAGTACTTC. It specifies CASSLATGKNEQYF.